This T cell receptor (beta chain) was captured by sequencing in a study of CD8 T cells in Susac syndrome. High-throughput TCR beta sequencing covered peripheral CD8+ and CD4+ T cells. RNA totalling about 0.5 to 1 ug underwent reverse transcription with random hexamers. With immunoSEQ multiplex PCR, TCR beta CDR3 was amplified across 54 Vbeta and 13 Jbeta. TCRdb analysed the immunoSEQ multiplex PCR reads with MiXCR anew, one entry per CDR3 protein. The sample lists 210,000 or so distinct CDR3 sequences; 92% were seen once. Germline assignment: CDR1 SGHDN and CDR2 FVKESK. The CDR3 extends over 13 amino acids. V lost 6 bases and J 2 bases, leaving 11 bases between the germline ends.

The sequencing sample was made of CD8+ T cells from PBMCs. This receptor was obtained from a human donor with multiple sclerosis. The genes are TRBV14 and TRBJ2-7; possibly TRBD1 for D (5 bases). The CDR3 DNA is TGTGCCAGCAGGCCAGGGTCCACCTACGAGCAGTACTTC. Translating it yields CASRPGSTYEQYF.